This record concerns one TCR beta chain sequence. The method was immunoSEQ multiplex PCR; TCRdb's version includes in-frame clones alone and lacks a portion of them. Of 65,000 to 85,000 clones in the sample, approximately 81% were seen once. The sample comes from a study of T cell clones after liver transplantation. Study details: Liver transplant recipients had immunosuppression withdrawal attempted within 2 years. Blood was drawn pre-transplant, before withdrawal, and after full or failed withdrawal.

This CDR3 spans 10 amino acids. Trimming removed 7 bases from V and 9 bases from J, with 9 bases in between. CDR1 and CDR2 (germline): MNHNS, SASEGT. The rearrangement uses TRBV6-1 and TRBJ1-2; D call uncertain. This sequence originates from a human patient who received a liver transplant. The graft donor may have contributed some T cells. Sequenced here: CD4+ T cells from blood, sampled around 50 months after liver transplant. CDR3 nucleotide sequence: TGTGCCAGCATGTGGACGAGCTACACCTTC. Translation: CASMWTSYTF.